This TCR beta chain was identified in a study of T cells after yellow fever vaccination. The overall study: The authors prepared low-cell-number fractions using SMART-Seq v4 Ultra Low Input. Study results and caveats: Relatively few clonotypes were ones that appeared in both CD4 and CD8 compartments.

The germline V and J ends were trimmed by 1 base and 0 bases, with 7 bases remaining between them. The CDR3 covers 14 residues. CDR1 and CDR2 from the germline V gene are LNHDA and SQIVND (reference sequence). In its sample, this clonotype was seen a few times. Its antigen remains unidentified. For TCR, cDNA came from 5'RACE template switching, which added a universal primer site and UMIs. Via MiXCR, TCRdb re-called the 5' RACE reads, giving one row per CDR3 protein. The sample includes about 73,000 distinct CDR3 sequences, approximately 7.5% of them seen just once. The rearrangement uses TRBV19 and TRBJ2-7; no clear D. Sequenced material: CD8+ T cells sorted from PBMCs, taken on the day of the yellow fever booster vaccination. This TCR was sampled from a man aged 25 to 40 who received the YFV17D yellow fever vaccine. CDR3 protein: CASSIGGPSYEQYF. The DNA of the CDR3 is TGTGCCAGTAGTATAGGAGGTCCCTCCTACGAGCAGTACTTC. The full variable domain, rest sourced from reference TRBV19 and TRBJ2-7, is DGGITQSPKYLFRKEGQNVTLSCEQNLNHDAMYWYRQDPGQGLRLIYYSQIVNDFQKGDIAEGYSVSREKKESFPLTVTSAQKNPTAFYLCASSIGGPSYEQYFGPGTRLTVT.